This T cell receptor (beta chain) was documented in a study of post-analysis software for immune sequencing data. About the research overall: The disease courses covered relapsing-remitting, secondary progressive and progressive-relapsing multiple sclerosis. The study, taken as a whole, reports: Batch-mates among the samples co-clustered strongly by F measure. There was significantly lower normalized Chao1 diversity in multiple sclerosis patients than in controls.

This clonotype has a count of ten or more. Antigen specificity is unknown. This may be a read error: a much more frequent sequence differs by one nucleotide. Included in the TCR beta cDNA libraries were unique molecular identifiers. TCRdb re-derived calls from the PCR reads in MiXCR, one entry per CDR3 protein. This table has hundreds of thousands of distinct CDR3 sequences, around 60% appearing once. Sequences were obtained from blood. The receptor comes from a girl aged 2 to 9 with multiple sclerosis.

CDR3 loop: CASSSKETQYF. As DNA, the CDR3 is TGTGCCAGCAGCTCCAAAGAGACCCAGTACTTC. The genes are TRBV7-9 and TRBJ2-5, with D hard to call. Trimming took 4 bases from V and 3 from J, leaving 3 bases between them. Germline CDR1 is SEHNR and CDR2 is FQNEAQ (reference sequence). The CDR3 sequence is 11 residues long.